These 21 T cell receptor beta chains were sequenced from one sample in a study of human T cells and chemical hapten exposure. One entry per CDR3 protein results from TCRdb running MiXCR on the RACE reads. The sample lists tens of thousands of distinct CDR3 sequences, over 3.5% occurring once. Time point: healthy volunteer bleed at 2 weeks. Total RNA came from unfractionated whole blood. Sequencing was performed on whole blood. These receptors were collected from a female donor in good health. Some clones in this sample may be carry-over from other donors' samples.

This clonotype was counted many times. This chain uses TRBV28 with TRBJ2-3; D gene unclear. This CDR3 has 17 residues. Germline V gene data show CDR1 as MDHEN and CDR2 as SYDVKM. Trimming removed 3 bases at V and 4 bases at J, with 20 bases between. The CDR3 nucleotides are TGTGCCAGCAGTTTGTTTATTAACACCGGCGTGGCAGATACGCAGTATTTT. Amino acids: CASSLFINTGVADTQYF.

This clonotype was counted a few times. V usage is TRBV5-1 and J usage is TRBJ2-3; the D gene is possibly TRBD2 (6 bases). The V gene's germline CDR1 is SGHRS and CDR2 YFSETQ. The CDR3 is made up of 13 amino acids. The V gene lost 1 base and the J gene lost 5 bases, with 8 bases spanning the gap. The CDR3 DNA follows: TGCGCCAGCAGCTTGCGGCGGGGAGATACGCAGTATTTT. It specifies CASSLRRGDTQYF.

This clonotype was seen at least ten times. The chain recombines TRBV7-2 with TRBJ2-3, with TRBD1 as a possible D gene (5 bases). The V end was cut by 5 bases, the J end by 5 bases, with 11 bases between. Germline V CDR1 and CDR2: SGHTA, FQGNSA. The CDR3 loop spans 13 amino acids. CDR3 residues: CASSTNRGDTQYF. The DNA of the CDR3 is TGTGCCAGCAGCACGAATAGGGGAGATACGCAGTATTTT. Filled out from reference TRBV7-2 and TRBJ2-3, the complete variable domain reads GAGVSQSPSNKVTEKGKDVELRCDPISGHTALYWYRQSLGQGLEFLIYFQGNSAPDKSGLPSDRFSAERTGGSVSTLTIQRTQQEDSAVYLCASSTNRGDTQYFGPGTRLTVL.

This clonotype was observed at least ten times. The chain uses TRBV12-3 or TRBV12-4 and TRBJ1-2; tentatively, D is TRBD1 (5 bases). Trimming removed 5 bases from V and 8 bases from J, with 15 bases in between. CDR3 size: 13 residues. CDR3 residues: CASSVQGLMGYTF. The DNA of the CDR3 is TGTGCCAGCAGTGTCCAGGGTTTGATGGGCTACACCTTC.

This clonotype has only a few counts. The CDR3 nucleotides read TGTGCCAGCAGCCAAACGGGGGACTCGAGAGCCAAAAACATTCAGTACTTC. Protein sequence: CASSQTGDSRAKNIQYF. The V and J genes are TRBV7-3 and TRBJ2-4; maybe TRBD2 (6 bases). CDR3 length: 17 amino acids. Germline CDR1 SGHTA, CDR2 FQGTGA. Trimming removed 5 bases at V and 0 bases at J, with 17 bases between.

This clonotype was seen more than once but under ten times. The J gene is TRBJ2-7, the V gene TRBV7-9; no definite D call. CDR3 length: 14 residues. V was cut by 4 bases and J by 4 bases, with 14 bases left in between. Germline V gives CDR1 SEHNR, CDR2 FQNEAQ (reference sequence). The CDR3 region has the DNA TGTGCCAGCAGCTATCTGGACGGACCTTACGAGCAGTACTTC. Its protein product is CASSYLDGPYEQYF.

There are a few counts of this clonotype. V gene TRBV6-6 combines with J gene TRBJ2-1; 10 bases are shared with TRBD2. The CDR3 loop spans 17 amino acids. With V trimmed by 0 bases and J by 3 bases, 5 bases remained unmatched. The germline V gene has CDR1 MNHNY and CDR2 SVGAGI (reference sequence). CDR3 protein: CASSYSGLAGVYNEQFF. The DNA of the CDR3 is TGTGCCAGCAGTTACTCGGGTCTAGCGGGGGTCTACAATGAGCAGTTCTTC.

V usage is TRBV12-3 or TRBV12-4 and J usage is TRBJ1-5; D is perhaps TRBD1 (5 bases). The CDR3 has 15 amino acids. V gave up 4 bases and J gave up 0 bases, with 10 bases separating them. The CDR3 reads CASSSGATSNQPQHF. CDR3 DNA sequence: TGTGCCAGCAGTTCCGGGGCGACTAGCAATCAGCCCCAGCATTTT.

This clonotype was picked up many times. V usage is TRBV12-5 and J usage is TRBJ1-2, with 7 bases identical to TRBD1. The ends lost 1 base at V and 4 bases at J; junction bases unmatched: 6. The germline V gene has CDR1 LGHNT and CDR2 FRNRAP. The CDR3 is 15 amino acids. CDR3 residues: CASGLASGGSYGYTF. In DNA form, the CDR3 reads TGTGCTAGTGGTTTGGCGTCAGGGGGGTCCTATGGCTACACCTTC.

This clonotype was counted a few times. The rearrangement uses TRBV11-2 and TRBJ2-7; a weak D match, TRBD2 (6 bases). V lost 3 bases, J lost 0 bases, and 27 bases lay in between. The germline gives CDR1 SGHAT, CDR2 FQNNGV. The CDR3 runs to 20 residues. In DNA, the CDR3 is TGTGCCAGCAGCTTTTTGCCCGACCCCCTGCCCCCTAGCGCCTCCTACGAGCAGTACTTC. It translates to CASSFLPDPLPPSASYEQYF.

The sample holds many counts of this clonotype. The V and J genes are TRBV20-1 and TRBJ1-1; weak D call: TRBD1 (5 bases). The CDR3 is made up of 14 amino acids. Trimming cost V 0 bases and J 5 bases, with 13 bases left between them. Germline V gene data show CDR1 as DFQATT and CDR2 as SNEGSKA (reference sequence). The DNA of the CDR3 is TGCAGTGCTAGAGATCGCAGGGTGGAGACTGAAGCTTTCTTT. It yields the protein CSARDRRVETEAFF.

This clonotype was seen ten or more times. The J gene is TRBJ1-1, the V gene TRBV12-3 or TRBV12-4, with D tentatively TRBD1 (6 bases). Trimming pared 1 base from V and 0 bases from J, leaving 9 bases between. CDR3 length: 15 residues. In nucleotides, the CDR3 is TGTGCCAGCAGTTTAGGGCAGGGGATGAACACTGAAGCTTTCTTT. Its translation: CASSLGQGMNTEAFF.

This clonotype was seen many times. The chain uses TRBV30 and TRBJ1-5; a possible D gene is TRBD1 (5 bases). Germline-derived CDR1 and CDR2 are GTSNPN and SVGIG (reference sequence). V dropped 4 bases and J dropped 6 bases, with 13 bases sitting between them. CDR3 length: 13 residues. CDR3 protein: CAWTQKGSQPQHF. CDR3 DNA sequence: TGTGCCTGGACTCAAAAGGGGAGTCAGCCCCAGCATTTT.

This clonotype was seen ten or more times. This chain joins TRBV19 and TRBJ2-2; unclear D gene. Germline V gives CDR1 LNHDA, CDR2 SQIVND (reference sequence). V was cut by 5 bases and J by 0 bases, with 10 bases left in between. The CDR3 runs to 15 residues. The CDR3 region is CASSRAATNTGELFF. The CDR3 coding sequence is TGTGCCAGTAGTCGGGCAGCTACGAACACCGGGGAGCTGTTTTTT.

This clonotype came up many times. This chain uses TRBV6-5 with TRBJ1-1; 8 nucleotides align to TRBD1. V lost 5 bases, J lost 6 bases, and 8 bases stayed unmatched. The CDR3 is 14 amino acids. Germline-derived CDR1 and CDR2 are MNHEY and SVGAGI. Written as DNA, the CDR3 is TGTGCCAGCAGTAGACTAGACAGGGGTCCTGAAGCTTTCTTT. Translation gives CASSRLDRGPEAFF.

This clonotype was observed many times. The chain combines TRBV9 with TRBJ2-3; 7 positions agree with TRBD2. Germline V lookup: CDR1 SGDLS, CDR2 YYNGEE. This CDR3 is built from 16 residues. J was trimmed by 2 bases and V by 4 bases; bases with no gene match: 10. The CDR3 protein is CASSTPFAGDTDTQYF. The CDR3 DNA reads TGTGCCAGCAGCACCCCCTTTGCGGGGGACACAGATACGCAGTATTTT.

This clonotype was seen at least ten times. The chain employs TRBV6-5 and TRBJ1-5; D is perhaps TRBD1 (5 bases). The V gene's germline CDR1 is MNHEY and CDR2 SVGAGI. Between the trimmed V and J ends, which lost 5 bases and 5 bases, there was a span of 13 bases. This CDR3 region has 14 residues. The CDR3 here is CASSPTGGHQPQHF. The CDR3, as DNA: TGTGCCAGCAGTCCAACAGGAGGCCATCAGCCCCAGCATTTT.

V gene TRBV18 combines with J gene TRBJ2-3; 8 bases agree with TRBD2. This CDR3 contains 15 residues. The ends lost 6 bases at V and 1 base at J; junction bases unmatched: 6. Germline V gene lookup returns CDR1 KGHSH and CDR2 LQKENI. The CDR3 protein is CASSTNSGGTDTQYF. CDR3 DNA: TGTGCCAGCTCCACAAATAGCGGGGGCACAGATACGCAGTATTTT. The full variable domain, in which reference TRBV18 and TRBJ2-3 provide the parts outside the CDR3, is NAGVMQNPRHLVRRRGQEARLRCSPMKGHSHVYWYRQLPEEGLKFMVYLQKENIIDESGMPKERFSAEFPKEGPSILRIQQVVRGDSAAYFCASSTNSGGTDTQYFGPGTRLTVL.

This clonotype was observed a handful of times. The rearrangement joins TRBV10-3 to TRBJ2-3, with D possibly called TRBD1 or TRBD2 (5 bases each). Germline V gives CDR1 ENHRY, CDR2 SYGVKD. There are 14 residues in the CDR3. With 2 bases removed from V and 4 bases from J, the gap between germline ends came to 10 bases. CDR3 sequence: CAISEGTGSDTQYF. The DNA for the CDR3 is TGTGCCATCAGTGAGGGGACCGGCTCAGATACGCAGTATTTT.

CDR3 DNA sequence: TGTGCCAGCAGCCAAGATCCAGGGTCCTTTTCAGGCGGGCAGTACTTC. It codes for CASSQDPGSFSGGQYF. The rearrangement joins TRBV14 to TRBJ2-7, with D possibly TRBD1 on 5 matching bases. Between the trimmed V and J ends, which lost 0 bases and 9 bases, there was a span of 21 bases. Germline lookup yields CDR1 SGHDN and CDR2 FVKESK. The CDR3 is made up of 16 amino acids.

About this clonotype itself: Since a much larger clone is just one base distant, this may be a read error. The rearrangement joins TRBV20-1 to TRBJ1-5; 7 nucleotides align to TRBD1. The CDR3 contains 14 residues. Germline V CDR1 and CDR2: DFQATT, SNEGSKA (reference sequence). The trim removed 6 bases at V and 13 bases at J, leaving 18 bases unmatched. CDR3 protein: CSAGTATVRREQHF. In DNA form, the CDR3 reads TGCAGTGCAGGGACAGCAACTGTCCGGCGCGAACAGCATTTT.